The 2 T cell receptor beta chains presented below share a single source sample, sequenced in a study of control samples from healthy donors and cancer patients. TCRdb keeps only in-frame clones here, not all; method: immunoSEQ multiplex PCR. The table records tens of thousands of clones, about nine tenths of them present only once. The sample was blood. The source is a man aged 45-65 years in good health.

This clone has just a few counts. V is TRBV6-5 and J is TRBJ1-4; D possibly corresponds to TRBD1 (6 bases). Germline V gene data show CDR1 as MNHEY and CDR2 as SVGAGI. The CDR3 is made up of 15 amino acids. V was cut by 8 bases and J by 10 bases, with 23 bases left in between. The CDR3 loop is CASAKGGSKSGKLFF. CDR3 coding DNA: TGTGCCAGCGCCAAGGGGGGGTCCAAATCCGGAAAACTGTTTTTT.

CDR3 nucleotide sequence: TGTGCCAGCATAGACAGGGAGTATTCACCCCTCCACTTT. Translated: CASIDREYSPLHF. This chain joins TRBV6-5 and TRBJ1-6, with 7 bases aligning to TRBD1. This CDR3 spans 13 amino acids. The germline gives CDR1 MNHEY, CDR2 SVGAGI. The trim removed 7 bases at V and 8 bases at J, leaving 5 bases unmatched.